This TCR beta chain was captured in a study of cytomegalovirus exposure and HLA in healthy donors. Notes on the study in general: In a later analysis, an Asian-associated ancestry cluster reportedly showed fewer N-insertions than the approximately 610-donor mean. Later analysis identified a missense DCLRE1C variant that was linked to TCR beta V- and J-gene trimming.

With regard to this clone: The antigen remains unidentified.

Use of 60 Vbeta and 13 Jbeta primers characterized the PCR. The method was immunoSEQ multiplex PCR; TCRdb's version includes in-frame clones alone and lacks a portion of them. The data show under 150,000 clones, more than 75% seen once. V lost 4 bases and J lost 6; bases outside the gene matches: 5. Germline CDR1 SGHRS, CDR2 YFSETQ. The CDR3 is 14 amino acids. The material sequenced was PBMCs. The clonotype comes from a woman aged 40 to 50 in good health and CMV-seropositive. This rearrangement joins TRBV5-1 to TRBJ2-2; 8 bases line up with TRBD1. This CDR3 is CASSAAGGAGELFF. The CDR3 DNA sequence: TGCGCCAGCAGCGCGGCAGGGGGCGCCGGGGAGCTGTTTTTT.